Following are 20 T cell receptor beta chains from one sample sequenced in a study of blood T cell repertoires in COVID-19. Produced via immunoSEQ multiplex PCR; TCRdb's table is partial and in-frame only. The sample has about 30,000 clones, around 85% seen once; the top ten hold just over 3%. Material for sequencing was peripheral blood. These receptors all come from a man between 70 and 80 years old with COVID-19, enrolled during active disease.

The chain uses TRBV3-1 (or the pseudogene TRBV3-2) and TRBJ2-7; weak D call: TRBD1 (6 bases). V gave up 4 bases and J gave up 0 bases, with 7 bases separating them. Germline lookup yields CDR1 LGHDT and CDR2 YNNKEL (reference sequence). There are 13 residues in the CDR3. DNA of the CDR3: TGTGCCAGCAGCCGGACAGTCTCCTACGAGCAGTACTTC. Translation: CASSRTVSYEQYF.

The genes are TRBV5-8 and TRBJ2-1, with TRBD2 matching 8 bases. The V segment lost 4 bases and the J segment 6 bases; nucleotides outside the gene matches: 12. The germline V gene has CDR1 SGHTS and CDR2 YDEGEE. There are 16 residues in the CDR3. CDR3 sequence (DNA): TGTGCCAGCAGCAGCACCCAGCGGGAGTTGAGCAATGAGCAGTTCTTC. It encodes CASSSTQRELSNEQFF.

Written as DNA, the CDR3 is TGTGCCAGCAGTCCGGGGACAACACGGTATACTACGCAGTATTTT. Its translation: CASSPGTTRYTTQYF. The chain combines TRBV6-2 or TRBV6-3 with TRBJ2-3, with D perhaps TRBD1 (6 bases). This CDR3 has 15 amino acids. Looked up from germline, CDR1 is MNHEY and CDR2 is SVGEGT. V dropped 5 bases and J dropped 8 bases, with 20 bases sitting between them.

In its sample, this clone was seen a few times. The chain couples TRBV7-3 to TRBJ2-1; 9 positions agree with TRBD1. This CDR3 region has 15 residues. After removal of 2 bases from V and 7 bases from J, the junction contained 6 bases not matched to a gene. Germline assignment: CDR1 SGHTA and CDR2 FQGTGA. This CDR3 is CASSLSIQGANEQFF. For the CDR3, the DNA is TGTGCCAGCAGCTTATCAATACAGGGGGCGAATGAGCAGTTCTTC.

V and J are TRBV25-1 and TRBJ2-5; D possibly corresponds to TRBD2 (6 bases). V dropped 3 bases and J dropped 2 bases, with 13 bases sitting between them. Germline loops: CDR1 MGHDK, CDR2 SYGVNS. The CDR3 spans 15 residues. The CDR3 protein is CASSDFSGLQETQYF. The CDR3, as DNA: TGTGCCAGCAGTGATTTTTCAGGACTACAAGAGACCCAGTACTTC.

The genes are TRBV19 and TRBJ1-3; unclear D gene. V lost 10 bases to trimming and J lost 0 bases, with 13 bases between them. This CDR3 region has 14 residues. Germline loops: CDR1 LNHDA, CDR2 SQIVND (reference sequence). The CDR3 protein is CATTGGVSGNTIYF. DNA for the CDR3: TGTGCCACCACGGGCGGGGTCTCTGGAAACACCATATATTTT.

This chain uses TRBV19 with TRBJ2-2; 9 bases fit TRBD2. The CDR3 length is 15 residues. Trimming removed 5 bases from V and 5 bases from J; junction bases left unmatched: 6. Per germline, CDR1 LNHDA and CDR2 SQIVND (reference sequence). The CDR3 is CASSLAGVRTGELFF. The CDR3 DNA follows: TGTGCCAGTAGTTTAGCGGGAGTTCGGACCGGGGAGCTGTTTTTT.

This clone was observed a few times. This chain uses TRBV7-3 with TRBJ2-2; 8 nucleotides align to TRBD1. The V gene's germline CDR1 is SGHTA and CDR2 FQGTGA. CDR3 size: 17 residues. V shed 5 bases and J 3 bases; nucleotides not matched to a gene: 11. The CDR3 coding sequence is TGTGCCAGCAGCCCAGGACAGGGACGAGAGGACACCGGGGAGCTGTTTTTT. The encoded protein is CASSPGQGREDTGELFF.

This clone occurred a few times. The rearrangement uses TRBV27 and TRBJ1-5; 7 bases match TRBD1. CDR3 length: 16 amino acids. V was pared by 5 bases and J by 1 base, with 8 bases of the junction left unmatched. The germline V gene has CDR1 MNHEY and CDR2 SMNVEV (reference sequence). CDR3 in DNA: TGTGCCAGCAGTCCTTCCCAGGGGGAGAGCAATCAGCCCCAGCATTTT. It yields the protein CASSPSQGESNQPQHF.

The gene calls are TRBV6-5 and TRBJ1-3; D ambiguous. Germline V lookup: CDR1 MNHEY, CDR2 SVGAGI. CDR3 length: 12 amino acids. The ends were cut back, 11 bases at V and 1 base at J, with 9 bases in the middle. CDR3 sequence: CAVGRSGNTIYF. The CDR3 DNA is TGTGCCGTTGGTAGATCTGGAAACACCATATATTTT.

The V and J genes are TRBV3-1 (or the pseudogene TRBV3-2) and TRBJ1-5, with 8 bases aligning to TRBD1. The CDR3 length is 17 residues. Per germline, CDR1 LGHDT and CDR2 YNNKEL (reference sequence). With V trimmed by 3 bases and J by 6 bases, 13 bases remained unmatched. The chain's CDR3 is CASSQGVGPGGIQPQHF. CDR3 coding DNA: TGTGCCAGCAGCCAGGGGGTCGGGCCAGGGGGCATTCAGCCCCAGCATTTT.

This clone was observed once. The CDR3 coding sequence is TGTGCCAGCAGCGCCCAGGCAGCGGGAGGTCTCAATGAGCAGTTCTTC. Translating gives CASSAQAAGGLNEQFF. V usage is TRBV9 and J usage is TRBJ2-1; 9 nucleotides agree with TRBD2. CDR3 length: 16 amino acids. V dropped 3 bases and J dropped 6; count of bases not matched to a gene: 10. Looked up from germline, CDR1 is SGDLS and CDR2 is YYNGEE. The full variable domain, completed using reference TRBV9 and TRBJ2-1, is DSGVTQTPKHLITATGQRVTLRCSPRSGDLSVYWYQQSLDQGLQFLIQYYNGEERAKGNILERFSAQQFPDLHSELNLSSLELGDSALYFCASSAQAAGGLNEQFFGPGTRLTVL.

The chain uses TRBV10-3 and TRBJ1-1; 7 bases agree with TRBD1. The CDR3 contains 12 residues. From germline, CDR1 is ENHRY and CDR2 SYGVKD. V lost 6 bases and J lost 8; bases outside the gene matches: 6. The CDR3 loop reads CAISFNRGEAFF. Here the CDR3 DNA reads TGTGCCATCAGCTTCAACAGGGGAGAAGCTTTCTTT.

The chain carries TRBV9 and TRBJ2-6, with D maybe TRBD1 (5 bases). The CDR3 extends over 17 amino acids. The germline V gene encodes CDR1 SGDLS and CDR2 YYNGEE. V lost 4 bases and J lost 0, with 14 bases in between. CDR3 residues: CASSPTASHSGANVLTF. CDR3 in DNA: TGTGCCAGCAGCCCGACAGCAAGCCACTCTGGGGCCAACGTCCTGACTTTC.

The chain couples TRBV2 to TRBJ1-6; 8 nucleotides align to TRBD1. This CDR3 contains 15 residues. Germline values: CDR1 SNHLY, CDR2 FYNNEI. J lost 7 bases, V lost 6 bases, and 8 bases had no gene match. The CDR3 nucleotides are TGTGCCAGCAGACGACAGGGGTTGAGCAATTCACCCCTCCACTTT. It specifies CASRRQGLSNSPLHF.

The CDR3 DNA is TGTGCCAGCAGCTTAATGTCGAGCGGGAGGGCCGGAAACGGGGAGCTGTTTTTT. It translates to CASSLMSSGRAGNGELFF. The genes are TRBV7-3 and TRBJ2-2, with 10 bases fitting TRBD2. There are 18 residues in the CDR3. In germline, CDR1 is SGHTA, CDR2 FQGTGA. J was trimmed by 7 bases and V by 1 base; bases with no gene match: 12.

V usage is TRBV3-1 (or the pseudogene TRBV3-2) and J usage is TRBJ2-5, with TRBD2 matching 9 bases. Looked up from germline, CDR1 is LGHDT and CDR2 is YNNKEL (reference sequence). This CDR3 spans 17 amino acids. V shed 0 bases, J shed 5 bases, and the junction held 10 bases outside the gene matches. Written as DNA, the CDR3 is TGTGCCAGCAGCCAAGATGGTAGCGGGAGCCATGGGGAGACCCAGTACTTC. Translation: CASSQDGSGSHGETQYF.

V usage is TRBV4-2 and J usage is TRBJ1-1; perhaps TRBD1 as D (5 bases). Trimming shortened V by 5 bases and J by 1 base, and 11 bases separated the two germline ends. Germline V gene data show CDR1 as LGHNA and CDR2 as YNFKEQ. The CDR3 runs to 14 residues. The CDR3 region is CASSIRAPNTEAFF. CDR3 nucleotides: TGTGCCAGCAGCATCAGGGCCCCGAACACTGAAGCTTTCTTT.

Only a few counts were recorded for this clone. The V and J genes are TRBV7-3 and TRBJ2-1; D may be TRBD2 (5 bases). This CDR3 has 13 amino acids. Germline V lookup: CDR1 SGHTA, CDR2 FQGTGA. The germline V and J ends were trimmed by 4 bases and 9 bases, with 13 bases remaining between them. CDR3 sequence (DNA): TGTGCCAGCAGCTCACCCCCTGCGGGTGAGCAGTTCTTC. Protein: CASSSPPAGEQFF.

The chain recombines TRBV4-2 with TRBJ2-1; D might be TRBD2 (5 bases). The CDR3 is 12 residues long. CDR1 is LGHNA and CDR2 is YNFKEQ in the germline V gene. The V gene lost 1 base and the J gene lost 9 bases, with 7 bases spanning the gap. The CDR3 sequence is CASSQVGSEQFF. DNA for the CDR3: TGTGCCAGCAGCCAAGTAGGGAGTGAGCAGTTCTTC.